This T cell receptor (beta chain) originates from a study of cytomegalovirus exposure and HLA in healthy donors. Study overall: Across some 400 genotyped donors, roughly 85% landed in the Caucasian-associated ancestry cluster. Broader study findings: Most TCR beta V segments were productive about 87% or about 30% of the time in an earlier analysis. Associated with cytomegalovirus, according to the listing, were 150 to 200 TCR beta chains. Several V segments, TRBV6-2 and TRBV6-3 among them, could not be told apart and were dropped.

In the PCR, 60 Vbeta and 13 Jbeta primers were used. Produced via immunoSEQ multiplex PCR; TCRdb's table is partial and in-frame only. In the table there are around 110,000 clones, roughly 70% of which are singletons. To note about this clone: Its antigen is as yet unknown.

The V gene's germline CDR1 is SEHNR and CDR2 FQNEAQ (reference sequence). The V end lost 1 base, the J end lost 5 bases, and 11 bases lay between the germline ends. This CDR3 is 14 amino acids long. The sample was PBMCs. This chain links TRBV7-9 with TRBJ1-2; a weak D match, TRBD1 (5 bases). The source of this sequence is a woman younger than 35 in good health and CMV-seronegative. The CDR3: CASSLVGGGYGYTF. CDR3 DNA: TGTGCCAGCAGCTTAGTCGGGGGAGGATATGGCTACACCTTC.